What follows is one T cell receptor beta chain and its context. This sample is drawn from a study of blood T cell repertoires in COVID-19. Sequencing was performed with immunoSEQ multiplex PCR; in TCRdb, only in-frame clones are kept and a portion is missing. The repertoire holds approximately 230,000 clones, with about 91% as singletons. The sequence was collected from a woman aged 25 to 39 with COVID-19, enrolled during active disease. The sequencing input was peripheral blood.

The CDR3 region has the DNA TGTGCCAGCAGTTACAGGGCGGGATGGGCAGATACGCAGTATTTT. Protein product: CASSYRAGWADTQYF. The rearrangement uses TRBV6-5 and TRBJ2-3; a possible D gene is TRBD2 (6 bases). The CDR3 runs 15 residues. V was pared by 2 bases and J by 4 bases, with 13 bases between. Germline CDR1 is MNHEY and CDR2 is SVGAGI.